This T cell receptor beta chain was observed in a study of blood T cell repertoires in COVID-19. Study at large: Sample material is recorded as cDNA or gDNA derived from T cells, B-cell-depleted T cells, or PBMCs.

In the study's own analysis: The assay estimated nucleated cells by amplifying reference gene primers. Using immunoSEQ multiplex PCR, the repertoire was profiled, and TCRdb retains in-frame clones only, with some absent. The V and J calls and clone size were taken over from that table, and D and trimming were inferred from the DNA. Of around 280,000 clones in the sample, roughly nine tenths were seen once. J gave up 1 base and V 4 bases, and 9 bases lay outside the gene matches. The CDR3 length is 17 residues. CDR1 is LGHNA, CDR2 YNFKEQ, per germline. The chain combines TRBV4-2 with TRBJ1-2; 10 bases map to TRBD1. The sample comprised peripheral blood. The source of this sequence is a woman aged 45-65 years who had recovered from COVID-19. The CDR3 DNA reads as TGTGCCAGCAGCCCTCTTAGGGACAGGGGCGGTAACTATGGCTACACCTTC. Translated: CASSPLRDRGGNYGYTF.